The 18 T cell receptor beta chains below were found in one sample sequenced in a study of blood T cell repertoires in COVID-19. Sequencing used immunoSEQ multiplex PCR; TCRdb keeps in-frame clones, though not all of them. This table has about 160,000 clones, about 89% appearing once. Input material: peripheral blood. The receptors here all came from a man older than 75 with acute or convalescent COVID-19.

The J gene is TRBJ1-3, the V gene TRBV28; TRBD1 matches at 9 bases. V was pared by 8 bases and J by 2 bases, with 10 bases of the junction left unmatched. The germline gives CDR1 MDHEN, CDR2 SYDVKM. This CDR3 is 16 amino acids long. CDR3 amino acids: CASRQGGTGTGNTIYF. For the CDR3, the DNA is TGTGCCAGCCGTCAAGGGGGGACAGGGACTGGAAACACCATATATTTT.

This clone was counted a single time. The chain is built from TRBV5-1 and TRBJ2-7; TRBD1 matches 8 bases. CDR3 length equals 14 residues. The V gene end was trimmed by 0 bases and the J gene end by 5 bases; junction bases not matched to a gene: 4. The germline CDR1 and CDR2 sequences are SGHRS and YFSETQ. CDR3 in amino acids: CASSLDRGYHEQYF. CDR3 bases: TGCGCCAGCAGCTTGGACAGGGGGTACCACGAGCAGTACTTC.

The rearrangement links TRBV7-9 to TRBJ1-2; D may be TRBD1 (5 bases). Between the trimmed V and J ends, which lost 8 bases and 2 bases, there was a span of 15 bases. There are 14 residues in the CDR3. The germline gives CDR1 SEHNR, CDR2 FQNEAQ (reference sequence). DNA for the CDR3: TGTGCCAGCCTGCAGACAGCCACCAACTATGGCTACACCTTC. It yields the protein CASLQTATNYGYTF. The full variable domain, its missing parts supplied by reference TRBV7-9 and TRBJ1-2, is DTGVSQNPRHKITKRGQNVTFRCDPISEHNRLYWYRQTLGQGPEFLTYFQNEAQLEKSRLLSDRFSAERPKGSFSTLEIQRTEQGDSAMYLCASLQTATNYGYTFGSGTRLTVV.

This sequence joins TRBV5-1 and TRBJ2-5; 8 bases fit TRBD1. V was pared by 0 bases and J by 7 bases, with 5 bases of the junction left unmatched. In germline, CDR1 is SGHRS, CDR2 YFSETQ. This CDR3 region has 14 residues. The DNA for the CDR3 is TGCGCCAGCAGCTTGGTCCAGGGGGCTGTGACCCAGTACTTC. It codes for CASSLVQGAVTQYF.

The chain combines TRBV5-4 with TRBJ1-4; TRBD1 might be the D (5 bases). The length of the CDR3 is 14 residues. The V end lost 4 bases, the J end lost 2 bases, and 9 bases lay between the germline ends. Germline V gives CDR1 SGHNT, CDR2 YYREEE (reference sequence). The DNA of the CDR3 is TGTGCCAGCAGCAACCAGGGTACTAATGAAAAACTGTTTTTT. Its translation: CASSNQGTNEKLFF. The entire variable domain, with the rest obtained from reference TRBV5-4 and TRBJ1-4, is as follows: ETGVTQSPTHLIKTRGQQVTLRCSSQSGHNTVSWYQQALGQGPQFIFQYYREEENGRGNFPPRFSGLQFPNYSSELNVNALELDDSALYLCASSNQGTNEKLFFGSGTQLSVL.

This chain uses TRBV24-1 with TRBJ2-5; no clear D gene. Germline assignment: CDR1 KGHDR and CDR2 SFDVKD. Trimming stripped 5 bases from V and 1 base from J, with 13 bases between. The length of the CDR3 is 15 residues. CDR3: CATSGNSHSQETQYF. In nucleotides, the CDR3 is TGTGCCACCAGTGGTAATAGTCACTCCCAAGAGACCCAGTACTTC.

The CDR3 DNA reads TGTGCCAGCAGCCACCTACCGGGACAGGGGGCGGAGGGTTCACCCCTCCACTTT. This gives the protein CASSHLPGQGAEGSPLHF. This chain joins TRBV3-1 (or the pseudogene TRBV3-2) and TRBJ1-6; 12 bases are a match to TRBD1. Looked up from germline, CDR1 is LGHDT and CDR2 is YNNKEL (reference sequence). This CDR3 is built from 18 residues. V lost 3 bases and J lost 9; bases outside the gene matches: 12.

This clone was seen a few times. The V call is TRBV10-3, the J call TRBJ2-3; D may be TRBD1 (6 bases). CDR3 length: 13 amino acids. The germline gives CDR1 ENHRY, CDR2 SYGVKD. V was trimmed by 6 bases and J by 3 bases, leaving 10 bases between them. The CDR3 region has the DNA TGTGCCATCAGAGGACAGATTACAGATACGCAGTATTTT. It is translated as CAIRGQITDTQYF.

CDR3: CASKVTGVNNEQFF. Here the CDR3 DNA reads TGTGCCAGCAAAGTTACGGGGGTGAACAATGAGCAGTTCTTC. The chain combines TRBV28 with TRBJ2-1, with a possible D match to TRBD2 (6 bases). Deletions cut 7 bases from V and 5 bases from J, with 15 bases between. The CDR3 consists of 14 residues. Germline V gene lookup returns CDR1 MDHEN and CDR2 SYDVKM.

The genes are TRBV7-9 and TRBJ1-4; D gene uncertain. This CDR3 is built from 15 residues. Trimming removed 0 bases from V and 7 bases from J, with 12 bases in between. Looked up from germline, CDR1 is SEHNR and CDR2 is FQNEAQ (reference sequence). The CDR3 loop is CASSLAEVEGEKLFF. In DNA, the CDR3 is TGTGCCAGCAGCTTAGCAGAGGTGGAGGGTGAAAAACTGTTTTTT.

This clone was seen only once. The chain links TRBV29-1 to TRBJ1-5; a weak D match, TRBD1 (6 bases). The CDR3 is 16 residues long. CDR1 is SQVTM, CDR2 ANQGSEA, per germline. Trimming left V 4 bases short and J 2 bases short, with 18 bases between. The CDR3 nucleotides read TGCAGCGTTGCAACAGGGTTAGGCGATGGCAATCAGCCCCAGCATTTT. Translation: CSVATGLGDGNQPQHF.

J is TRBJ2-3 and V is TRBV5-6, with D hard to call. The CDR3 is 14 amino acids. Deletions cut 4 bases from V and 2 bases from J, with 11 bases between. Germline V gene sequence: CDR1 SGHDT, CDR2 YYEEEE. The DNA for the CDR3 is TGTGCCAGCAGCCCGACATTGTCCACAGATACGCAGTATTTT. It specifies CASSPTLSTDTQYF.

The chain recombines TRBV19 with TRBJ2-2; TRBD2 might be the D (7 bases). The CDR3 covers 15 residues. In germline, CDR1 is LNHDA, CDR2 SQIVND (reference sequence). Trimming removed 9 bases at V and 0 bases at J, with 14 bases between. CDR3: CASRGGGANTGELFF. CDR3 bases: TGTGCCAGCCGAGGGGGGGGCGCGAACACCGGGGAGCTGTTTTTT.

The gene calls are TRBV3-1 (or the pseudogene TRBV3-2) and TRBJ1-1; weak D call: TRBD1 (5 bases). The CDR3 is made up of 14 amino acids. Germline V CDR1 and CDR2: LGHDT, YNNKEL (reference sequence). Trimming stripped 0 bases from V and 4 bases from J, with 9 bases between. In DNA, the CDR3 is TGTGCCAGCAGCCAAGATGGCAGGGTCACTGAAGCTTTCTTT. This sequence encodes CASSQDGRVTEAFF.

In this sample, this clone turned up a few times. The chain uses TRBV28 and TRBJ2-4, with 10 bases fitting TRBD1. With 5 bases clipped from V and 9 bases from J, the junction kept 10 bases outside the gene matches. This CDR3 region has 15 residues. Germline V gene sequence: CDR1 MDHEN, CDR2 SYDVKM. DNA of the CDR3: TGTGCCAGCAGTCAGTCCGGACAGGGGGGGACCATTCAGTACTTC. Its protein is CASSQSGQGGTIQYF.

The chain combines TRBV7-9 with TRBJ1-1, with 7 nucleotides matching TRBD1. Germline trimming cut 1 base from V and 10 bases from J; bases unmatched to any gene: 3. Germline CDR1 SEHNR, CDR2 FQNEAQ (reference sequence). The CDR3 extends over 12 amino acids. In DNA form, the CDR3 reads TGTGCCAGCAGCTTAGTATCAGGGGGAGCTTTCTTT. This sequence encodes CASSLVSGGAFF.

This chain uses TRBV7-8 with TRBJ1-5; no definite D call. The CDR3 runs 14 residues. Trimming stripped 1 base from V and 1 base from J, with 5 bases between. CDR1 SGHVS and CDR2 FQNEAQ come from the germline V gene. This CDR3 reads CASSLGESNQPQHF. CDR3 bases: TGTGCCAGCAGCTTAGGGGAGAGCAATCAGCCCCAGCATTTT.

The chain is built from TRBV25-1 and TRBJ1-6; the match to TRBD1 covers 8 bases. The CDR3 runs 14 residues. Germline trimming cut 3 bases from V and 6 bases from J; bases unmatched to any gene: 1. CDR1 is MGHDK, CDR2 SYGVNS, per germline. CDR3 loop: CASSDGQGNSPLHF. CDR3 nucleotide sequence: TGTGCCAGCAGTGACGGACAGGGTAATTCACCCCTCCACTTT.